This TCR beta chain comes out of a study of shared clonotypes between healthy human individuals. Germline V CDR1 and CDR2: MNHEY, SMNVEV (reference sequence). Germline trimming cut 2 bases from V and 3 bases from J; bases unmatched to any gene: 4. The CDR3 spans 16 residues. The table lists this clone with a count of one. Naive CD8 cells lacked CD45RO, underwent positive selection for CCR7 and left out terminally differentiated effector memory CD45RA+ cells. Using immunoSEQ multiplex PCR, the repertoire was profiled, and TCRdb retains in-frame clones only, with some absent. The sample holds hundreds of thousands of clones; around 96% are singletons and the top ten take less than 0.13%.

V usage is TRBV27 and J usage is TRBJ1-2; TRBD1 agrees at 12 bases. This receptor was obtained from a woman aged 30 to 39 in good health. Sequences were obtained from naive CD8+ T cells sorted from blood. CDR3 nucleotide sequence: TGTGCCAGCAGTTTAGGGACAGGGGGCCGGGACTATGGCTACACCTTC. It yields the protein CASSLGTGGRDYGYTF.